This T cell receptor beta chain was profiled in a study of HIV-infected children after antiretroviral therapy interruption. Study-level information: Most participating children were previously exposed to EBV and CMV. Interruption-arm samples span weeks 0, 12, interruption end (24 or 48), and about 3 years post-study. In continuous treatment, analyzed samples were from weeks 0, 48 and 150. Study observations and caveats: After treatment interruption started, naive CD4+ CDR3 overlap across time points dropped.

The treatment: PENTA 11 planned treatment interruption arm or continuous ART arm. This clonotype was observed at least ten times. Its antigen is not identified. Unique molecular identifiers were included in an RNA-based 3' RACE TCR library. TCRdb passed the 3' RACE reads through MiXCR, listing each CDR3 protein once. The table has about 89,000 distinct CDR3 sequences, about 7.2% seen once. The CDR3 runs to 18 residues. Germline values: CDR1 SGHTA, CDR2 FQGNSA. V was pared by 5 bases and J by 0 bases, with 17 bases between. The receptor was derived from a pool of human donors with HIV. The genes are TRBV7-2 and TRBJ2-6; D is uncertain. The sample consisted of CD45RA+ CD4+ T cells from PBMCs, pooled from several time points, taken from a donor given antiretroviral therapy, either interrupted or continuous. The subset is: naive CD4+ CD45RA+ CD45RO- T cells. This CDR3 is CASSPEIGRDSGANVLTF. The CDR3 bases are TGTGCCAGCAGCCCGGAGATCGGCAGAGACTCTGGGGCCAACGTCCTGACTTTC.